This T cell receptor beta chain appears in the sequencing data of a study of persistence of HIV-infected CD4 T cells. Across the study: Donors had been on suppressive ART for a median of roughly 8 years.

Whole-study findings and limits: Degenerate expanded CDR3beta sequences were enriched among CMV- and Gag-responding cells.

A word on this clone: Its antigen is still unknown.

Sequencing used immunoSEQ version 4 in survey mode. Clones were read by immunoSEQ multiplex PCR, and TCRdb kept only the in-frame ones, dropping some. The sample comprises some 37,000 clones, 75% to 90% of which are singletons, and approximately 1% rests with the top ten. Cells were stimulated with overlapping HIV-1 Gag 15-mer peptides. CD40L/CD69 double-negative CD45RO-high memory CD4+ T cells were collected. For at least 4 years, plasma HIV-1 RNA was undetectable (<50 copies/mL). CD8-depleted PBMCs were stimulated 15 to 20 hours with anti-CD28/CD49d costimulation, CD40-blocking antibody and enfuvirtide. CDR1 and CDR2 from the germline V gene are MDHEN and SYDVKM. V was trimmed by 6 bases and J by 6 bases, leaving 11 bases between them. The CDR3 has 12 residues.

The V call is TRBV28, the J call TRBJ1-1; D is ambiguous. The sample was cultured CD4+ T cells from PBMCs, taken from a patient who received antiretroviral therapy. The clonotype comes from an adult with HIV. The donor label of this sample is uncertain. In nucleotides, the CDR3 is TGTGCCAGCAGCCTAGAGGTCGCTGAAGCTTTCTTT. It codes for CASSLEVAEAFF.